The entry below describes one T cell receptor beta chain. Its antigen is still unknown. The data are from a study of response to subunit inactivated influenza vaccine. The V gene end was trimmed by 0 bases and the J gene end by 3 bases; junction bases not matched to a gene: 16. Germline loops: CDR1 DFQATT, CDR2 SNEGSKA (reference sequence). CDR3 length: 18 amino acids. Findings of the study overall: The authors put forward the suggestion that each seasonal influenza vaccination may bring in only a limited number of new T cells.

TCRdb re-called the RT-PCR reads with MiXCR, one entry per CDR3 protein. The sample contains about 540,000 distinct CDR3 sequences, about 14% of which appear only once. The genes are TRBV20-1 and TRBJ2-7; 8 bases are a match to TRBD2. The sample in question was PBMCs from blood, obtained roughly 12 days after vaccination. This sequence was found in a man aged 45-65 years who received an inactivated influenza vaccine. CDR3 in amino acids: CSARDHLGLARGFYEQYF. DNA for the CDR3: TGCAGTGCTAGAGATCACCTTGGACTAGCTCGAGGCTTCTACGAGCAGTACTTC.